The sequence of this T cell receptor beta chain was determined in a study of T cell responses to AZD1222 COVID-19 vaccine. Notes on the study in general: Researchers report vaccine-associated CD4 TCRs spanning spike, with dominance at 160-218 and 743-854.

Second-dose intervals near 4 or 12 weeks were combined. Concerning this clone: Its antigen is not known.

Assay used: immunoSEQ multiplex PCR; TCRdb lists only in-frame clones, some missing. The data contain under 95,000 clones, more than 70% of them singletons. V was pared by 7 bases and J by 2 bases, with 14 bases between. The CDR3 has 14 residues. CDR1 is MNHEY, CDR2 SMNVEV, per germline (reference sequence). The V gene is TRBV27, the J gene TRBJ1-2; the D gene is possibly TRBD1 (5 bases). This TCR was recovered from an adult who received the AZD1222 COVID-19 vaccine. Sample: peripheral blood, taken 28 days after the second AZD1222 dose. In nucleotides, the CDR3 is TGTGCCAGCACCGGGGGAAGGGCCAACTATGGCTACACCTTC. This sequence encodes CASTGGRANYGYTF.